What follows are 30 T cell receptor beta chains derived from one specimen sequenced in a study of molecular identifiers for immune sequencing clone quantification. TCRdb fed the PCR reads into MiXCR, producing one record per CDR3 protein. The data contain approximately 630,000 distinct CDR3 sequences, approximately 24% of them singletons. The sequenced sample was naive CD8+ T cells from blood, with Jurkat cell RNA spiked in. Subset noted: FACS-sorted CD8+CD4-CCR7+CD45RA+ naive T cells. The receptors originated from a human donor in good health. Some libraries in this study had Jurkat cell RNA spiked in.

This clonotype was detected only a few times. The chain joins TRBV4-3 to TRBJ2-2; D possibly corresponds to TRBD1 (6 bases). CDR1 LGHNA and CDR2 YSLEER come from the germline V gene. V was shortened by 6 bases and J by 1 base, with 12 bases between the two germline ends. The CDR3 spans 15 residues. The CDR3 loop reads CASRPDRMNTGELFF. CDR3 nucleotides: TGCGCCAGCAGACCCGACAGGATGAACACCGGGGAGCTGTTTTTT.

Worth noting for this clonotype: This may arise from a read error, as a much more abundant clone is one base away. The rearrangement joins TRBV5-6 to TRBJ2-7, with unresolved D. Germline V gene data show CDR1 as SGHDT and CDR2 as YYEEEE. Trimming pared 2 bases from V and 3 bases from J, leaving 9 bases between. This CDR3 spans 13 amino acids. The CDR3 DNA reads TGTGCCAGCAGCTTTTCGCTTGGCTACGAGCAGTACTTC. Its translation is CASSFSLGYEQYF.

The chain combines TRBV14 with TRBJ1-4, with 9 nucleotides matching TRBD1. After removal of 6 bases from V and 5 bases from J, the junction contained 16 bases not matched to a gene. The CDR3 spans 18 residues. Germline V CDR1 and CDR2: SGHDN, FVKESK. The CDR3, as DNA: TGTGCCAGCAGTGGGGGGACAGGGAGATCCAAGCTGAATGAAAAACTGTTTTTT. It is translated as CASSGGTGRSKLNEKLFF.

This clonotype was recorded a few times. The J gene is TRBJ1-2, the V gene TRBV27; TRBD1 agrees at 7 bases. V shed 7 bases, J shed 4 bases, and the junction held 9 bases outside the gene matches. The CDR3 totals 14 residues. Germline V CDR1 and CDR2: MNHEY, SMNVEV (reference sequence). This CDR3 is CASTPIQGSYGYTF. CDR3 nucleotides: TGTGCCAGCACCCCGATACAGGGGTCCTATGGCTACACCTTC.

This clonotype showed up many times. The gene calls are TRBV28 and TRBJ2-5; 7 nucleotides line up with TRBD1. Losses at the gene ends were 5 bases for V and 1 base for J; bases not matched to a gene: 7. The germline gives CDR1 MDHEN, CDR2 SYDVKM. This CDR3 is built from 15 residues. CDR3 sequence reads: CASSPGQIRQETQYF. For the CDR3, the DNA is TGTGCCAGCAGTCCGGGACAGATACGCCAAGAGACCCAGTACTTC. Full variable domain (missing parts from reference TRBV28 and TRBJ2-5): DVKVTQSSRYLVKRTGEKVFLECVQDMDHENMFWYRQDPGLGLRLIYFSYDVKMKEKGDIPEGYSVSREKKERFSLILESASTNQTSMYLCASSPGQIRQETQYFGPGTRLLVL.

In regard to this clonotype: A much larger clone lies one base from this, so it may be a read error. The chain carries TRBV10-3 and TRBJ2-7, with TRBD2 as a possible D gene (6 bases). Germline V gene data show CDR1 as ENHRY and CDR2 as SYGVKD. The CDR3 covers 11 residues. In DNA, the CDR3 is TGTGCCCTCAGTGTGCGGGGCGAGCAGTACTTC. Translation: CALSVRGEQYF.

Notes on this clonotype: Given a much more abundant clone one base away, this may be a read error. The chain is built from TRBV7-9 and TRBJ2-7; no firm D call. The CDR3 is 13 residues long. The germline CDR1 and CDR2 sequences are SEHNR and FQNEAQ (reference sequence). CDR3 sequence (DNA): TGTGCCAGCAGTATGGGGTCCACCTACGCGCAGTACTTC. Protein product: CASSMGSTYAQYF.

This clonotype showed up just a few times. CDR3 in DNA: TGCGCCAGCAGCCAAGCCTCAGGGGAAGAGACCCAGTACTTC. Translated, it gives CASSQASGEETQYF. The genes are TRBV4-1 and TRBJ2-5, with D tentatively TRBD1 (6 bases). The CDR3 has 14 amino acids. Trimming removed 1 base from V and 3 bases from J, with 9 bases in between. Looked up from germline, CDR1 is MGHRA and CDR2 is YSYEKL.

This clonotype has ten or more counts. V usage is TRBV3-1 and J usage is TRBJ2-7; tentatively, D is TRBD1 (5 bases). Trimming left V 3 bases short and J 0 bases short, with 6 bases between. The germline gives CDR1 LGHDT, CDR2 YNNKEL (reference sequence). The CDR3 spans 13 residues. CDR3 amino acids: CASSHGHSYEQYF. Here the CDR3 DNA reads TGTGCCAGCAGCCACGGACACTCCTACGAGCAGTACTTC.

This clonotype came up many times. The V call is TRBV2, the J call TRBJ2-3, with TRBD1 as a possible D gene (6 bases). CDR3 size: 17 residues. Trimming stripped 2 bases from V and 5 bases from J, with 20 bases between. Germline assignment: CDR1 SNHLY and CDR2 FYNNEI. CDR3 bases: TGTGCCAGCAGTGAAAGGCGACAGGTCATTCCTGGAGATACGCAGTATTTT. Translation gives CASSERRQVIPGDTQYF.

This clonotype was detected ten times or more. The rearrangement joins TRBV7-9 to TRBJ2-3, with D perhaps matching TRBD1 (5 bases). The CDR3 is made up of 12 amino acids. Germline-derived CDR1 and CDR2 are SEHNR and FQNEAQ (reference sequence). The V and J ends lost 4 bases and 7 bases respectively, with 9 bases between them. The CDR3 region has the DNA TGTGCCAGCAGCTGGGGCGAGAATACGCAGTATTTT. Protein sequence: CASSWGENTQYF. The full variable domain, rest sourced from reference TRBV7-9 and TRBJ2-3, is DTGVSQNPRHKITKRGQNVTFRCDPISEHNRLYWYRQTLGQGPEFLTYFQNEAQLEKSRLLSDRFSAERPKGSFSTLEIQRTEQGDSAMYLCASSWGENTQYFGPGTRLTVL.

Regarding this clonotype: This could be a read error, since a much larger clone is one nucleotide away. The gene calls are TRBV7-9 and TRBJ1-1; D is unclear. The germline V gene encodes CDR1 SEHNR and CDR2 FQNEAQ (reference sequence). Trimming pared 1 base from V and 4 bases from J, leaving 7 bases between. This CDR3 contains 13 residues. CDR3 residues: CASSLVVSTEAFF. For the CDR3, the DNA is TGTGCCAGCAGCTTAGTCGTGAGCACTGAAGCTTTCTTT.

The chain is built from TRBV5-1 and TRBJ1-4, with 9 bases aligning to TRBD1. V gave up 3 bases and J gave up 10 bases; unmatched junction bases: 13. Germline V gene sequence: CDR1 SGHRS, CDR2 YFSETQ. This CDR3 contains 16 residues. This CDR3 is CASSSGQGRGFGKLFF. Written as DNA, the CDR3 is TGCGCCAGCAGCTCGGGACAGGGTAGGGGCTTCGGAAAACTGTTTTTT.

CDR3 residues: CAWRGLAGPSSYEQYF. The CDR3 nucleotides are TGTGCCTGGCGCGGACTAGCGGGCCCAAGCTCCTACGAGCAGTACTTC. This chain links TRBV30 with TRBJ2-7; 11 bases agree with TRBD2. V lost 5 bases and J lost 0; bases outside the gene matches: 9. Germline V gene data show CDR1 as GTSNPN and CDR2 as SVGIG (reference sequence). This CDR3 region has 16 residues.

This chain joins TRBV7-6 and TRBJ1-5, with 12 bases fitting TRBD1. Germline V lookup: CDR1 SGHVS, CDR2 FNYEAQ. This CDR3 has 15 residues. The V and J ends lost 5 bases and 7 bases, in that order; junction bases with no gene match: 6. The chain's CDR3 is CASSAGTGGGQPQHF. CDR3 in DNA: TGTGCCAGCAGCGCTGGGACAGGGGGCGGCCAGCCCCAGCATTTT.

In its sample, this clonotype was seen a few times. The CDR3 loop reads CASSQDVRHLNTGELFF. The DNA for the CDR3 is TGCGCCAGCAGCCAAGATGTGCGACACTTGAACACCGGGGAGCTGTTTTTT. The chain combines TRBV4-3 with TRBJ2-2, with D unclear. CDR1 is LGHNA, CDR2 YSLEER, per germline. The CDR3 extends over 17 amino acids. The germline V and J ends were trimmed by 0 bases and 1 base, with 12 bases remaining between them.

V usage is TRBV3-1 and J usage is TRBJ1-1, with D possibly TRBD1 on 6 matching bases. CDR1 is LGHDT, CDR2 YNNKEL, per germline (reference sequence). This CDR3 region has 15 residues. Deletions cut 1 base from V and 3 bases from J, with 12 bases between. DNA for the CDR3: TGTGCCAGCAGCCAAGTTAGTACAGGGCACACTGAAGCTTTCTTT. Its translation: CASSQVSTGHTEAFF.

Of note for this clonotype: This may stem from a read error, because a much larger clone lies one nucleotide away. The chain is built from TRBV6-5 and TRBJ2-7, with 11 positions matching TRBD1. Germline CDR1 and CDR2: MNHEY and SVGAGI. The length of the CDR3 is 16 residues. CDR3 protein: CASSHSSGQGAYEQYF. In DNA, the CDR3 is TGTGCCAGCAGTCACTCCTCGGGACAGGGGGCCTACGAGCAGTACTTC.

The rearrangement links TRBV11-2 to TRBJ2-1, with 9 bases aligning to TRBD1. V lost 5 bases to trimming and J lost 5 bases; unmatched junction nucleotides: 4. Germline-derived CDR1 and CDR2 are SGHAT and FQNNGV. This CDR3 spans 14 amino acids. The CDR3 reads CASSPGTGNNEQFF. The CDR3 DNA sequence: TGTGCCAGCAGCCCCGGGACAGGGAACAATGAGCAGTTCTTC. Full variable domain (outside the CDR3, taken from reference TRBV11-2 and TRBJ2-1): EAGVAQSPRYKIIEKRQSVAFWCNPISGHATLYWYQQILGQGPKLLIQFQNNGVVDDSQLPKDRFSAERLKGVDSTLKIQPAKLEDSAVYLCASSPGTGNNEQFFGPGTRLTVL.

This clonotype was observed a few times. V usage is TRBV4-1 and J usage is TRBJ2-1; D ambiguous. In germline, CDR1 is MGHRA, CDR2 YSYEKL. V was trimmed by 2 bases and J by 4 bases, leaving 3 bases between them. The CDR3 loop spans 12 amino acids. The CDR3 protein is CASSQLYNEQFF. The CDR3, as DNA: TGCGCCAGCAGCCAACTTTACAATGAGCAGTTCTTC.

This clonotype was observed many times. The chain links TRBV30 to TRBJ2-1, with D perhaps matching TRBD1 or TRBD2 (5 bases each). The germline gives CDR1 GTSNPN, CDR2 SVGIG (reference sequence). V was pared by 3 bases and J by 5 bases, with 5 bases between. The CDR3 length is 11 residues. The CDR3: CAWRGDNEQFF. The CDR3 nucleotides are TGTGCCTGGAGGGGGGACAATGAGCAGTTCTTC.

This clonotype occurred a few times. This chain links TRBV28 with TRBJ2-7, with TRBD2 as a possible D gene (6 bases). This CDR3 comprises 15 residues. Germline V gene data show CDR1 as MDHEN and CDR2 as SYDVKM. The V and J ends lost 4 bases and 3 bases respectively, with 16 bases between them. DNA of the CDR3: TGTGCCAGCAGTTCTGGGGTTAGCGGACTCTACGAGCAGTACTTC. Translating gives CASSSGVSGLYEQYF.

Comment on this clonotype: A single base separates this from a much larger clone, so it may be a read error. V usage is TRBV20-1 and J usage is TRBJ2-2, with D possibly matching TRBD2 (6 bases). Germline CDR1 DFQATT, CDR2 SNEGSKA (reference sequence). The length of the CDR3 is 16 residues. CDR3: CSARDIERENTGELVF. The CDR3 DNA reads as TGCAGTGCTAGAGATATAGAACGGGAGAACACCGGGGAGCTGGTTTTT.

Many counts were recorded for this clonotype. This chain joins TRBV4-3 and TRBJ1-3, with D possibly TRBD1 on 5 matching bases. The ends were cut back, 0 bases at V and 8 bases at J, with 8 bases in the middle. The CDR3 has 13 amino acids. Germline V gene lookup returns CDR1 LGHNA and CDR2 YSLEER. The CDR3 nucleotides are TGCGCCAGCAGCCAAGATCAAGGGGACACCATATATTTT. This gives the protein CASSQDQGDTIYF.

This clonotype has a count of ten or more. This chain links TRBV5-1 with TRBJ2-4, with D possibly matching TRBD2 (6 bases). Germline lookup yields CDR1 SGHRS and CDR2 YFSETQ. Trimming took 0 bases from V and 11 from J, leaving 18 bases between them. CDR3 length equals 15 residues. CDR3 sequence (DNA): TGCGCCAGCAGCTTGGTGGGAGGCCCTGCCTCCCTTCAGTACTTC. Its protein is CASSLVGGPASLQYF.

This clonotype has at least ten counts. The rearrangement uses TRBV19 and TRBJ2-7, with D possibly being TRBD2 (7 bases). V shed 6 bases and J shed 2 bases, with 23 bases lying between them. Germline V gives CDR1 LNHDA, CDR2 SQIVND (reference sequence). This CDR3 spans 17 amino acids. The CDR3 here is CASSTTLAGALTYEQYF. The CDR3 region has the DNA TGTGCCAGTAGCACCACGTTGGCGGGGGCCCTGACCTACGAGCAGTACTTC.

This clonotype was recorded many times. This rearrangement joins TRBV28 to TRBJ2-3, with 10 positions matching TRBD1. Germline V CDR1 and CDR2: MDHEN, SYDVKM. The CDR3 is 16 residues long. Germline trimming cut 5 bases from V and 4 bases from J; bases unmatched to any gene: 9. The CDR3: CASSPQTGGMADTQYF. CDR3 coding DNA: TGTGCCAGCAGTCCCCAGACAGGGGGCATGGCAGATACGCAGTATTTT.

Details on this clonotype: One base away lies a much larger clone, so this may be a sequencing read error. V is TRBV6-5 and J is TRBJ2-3; the D is unclear. This CDR3 spans 16 amino acids. V gave up 0 bases and J gave up 3 bases, with 13 bases separating them. Per germline, CDR1 MNHEY and CDR2 SVGAGI. Here the CDR3 reads CASSYSQAWGTDTQYF. As DNA, the CDR3 is TGTGCCAGCAGTTACTCGCAAGCGTGGGGTACAGATACGCAGTATTTT.

On this clonotype itself: One base away lies a much larger clone, so this may be a sequencing read error. V gene TRBV13 combines with J gene TRBJ2-5; 11 nucleotides match TRBD2. This CDR3 region has 14 residues. CDR1 and CDR2 (germline): PRHDT, FYEKMQ (reference sequence). Trimming took 5 bases from V and 9 from J; bases not matched to a gene: 8. CDR3 residues: CASSSALAGEPQYF. The CDR3 DNA reads TGTGCCAGCAGCAGTGCACTAGCGGGGGAGCCCCAGTACTTC.

V gene TRBV7-6 combines with J gene TRBJ1-6, with D maybe TRBD1 (5 bases). The V gene's germline CDR1 is SGHVS and CDR2 FNYEAQ. The CDR3 sequence is 14 residues long. V dropped 8 bases and J dropped 7 bases, with 15 bases sitting between them. CDR3 sequence (DNA): TGTGCCAGCTGCAAGGGACGGAGCAATTCACCCCTCCACTTT. The encoded protein is CASCKGRSNSPLHF.